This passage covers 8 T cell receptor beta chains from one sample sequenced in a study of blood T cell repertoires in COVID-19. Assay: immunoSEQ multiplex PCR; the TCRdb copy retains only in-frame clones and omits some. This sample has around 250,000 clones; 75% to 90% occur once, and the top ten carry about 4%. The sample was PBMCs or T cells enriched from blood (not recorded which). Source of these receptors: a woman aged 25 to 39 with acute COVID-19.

The CDR3 sequence is CASSQDRTGGTEQYF. CDR3 DNA sequence: TGCGCCAGCAGCCAAGACCGAACAGGGGGGACCGAGCAGTACTTC. The chain combines TRBV4-1 with TRBJ2-7; 8 bases are a match to TRBD1. With V trimmed by 0 bases and J by 6 bases, 7 bases remained unmatched. CDR3 length: 15 amino acids. The V gene's germline CDR1 is MGHRA and CDR2 YSYEKL.

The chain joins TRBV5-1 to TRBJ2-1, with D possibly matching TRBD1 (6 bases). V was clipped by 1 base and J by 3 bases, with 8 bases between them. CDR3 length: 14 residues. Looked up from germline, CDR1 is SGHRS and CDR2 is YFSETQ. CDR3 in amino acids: CASSLSGDYNEQFF. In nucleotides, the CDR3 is TGCGCCAGCAGCTTGTCAGGGGACTACAATGAGCAGTTCTTC.

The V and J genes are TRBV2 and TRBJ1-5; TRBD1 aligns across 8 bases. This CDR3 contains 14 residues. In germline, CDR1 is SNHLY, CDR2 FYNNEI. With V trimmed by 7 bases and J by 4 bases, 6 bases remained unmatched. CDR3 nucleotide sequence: TGTGCCAGCACAGGTCAGGGGGCAAATCAGCCCCAGCATTTT. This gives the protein CASTGQGANQPQHF.

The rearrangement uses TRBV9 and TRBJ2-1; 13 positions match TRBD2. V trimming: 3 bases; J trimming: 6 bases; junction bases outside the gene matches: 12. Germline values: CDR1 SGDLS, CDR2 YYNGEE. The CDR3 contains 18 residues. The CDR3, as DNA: TGTGCCAGCAGCGCCGGACATACGGGACTAGCGGGACGCAATGAGCAGTTCTTC. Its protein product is CASSAGHTGLAGRNEQFF.

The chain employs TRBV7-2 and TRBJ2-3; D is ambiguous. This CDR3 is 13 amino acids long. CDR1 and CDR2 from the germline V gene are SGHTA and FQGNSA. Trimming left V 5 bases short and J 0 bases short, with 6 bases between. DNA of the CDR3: TGTGCCAGCAGCCCTAGTAGCACAGATACGCAGTATTTT. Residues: CASSPSSTDTQYF.

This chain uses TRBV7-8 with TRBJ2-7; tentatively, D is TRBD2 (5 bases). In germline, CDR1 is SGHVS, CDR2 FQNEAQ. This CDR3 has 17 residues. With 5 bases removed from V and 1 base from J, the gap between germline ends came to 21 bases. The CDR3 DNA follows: TGTGCCAGCAGCCGAGTCTCCCCCGGGAAGACTTCCTACGAGCAGTACTTC. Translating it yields CASSRVSPGKTSYEQYF. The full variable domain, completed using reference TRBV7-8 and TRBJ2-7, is GAGVSQSPRYKVAKRGQDVALRCDPISGHVSLFWYQQALGQGPEFLTYFQNEAQLDKSGLPSDRFFAERPEGSVSTLKIQRTQQEDSAVYLCASSRVSPGKTSYEQYFGPGTRLTVT.

The CDR3 spells CASSLGAANTEAFF. The CDR3 nucleotides read TGTGCCAGCAGCTTAGGGGCAGCCAACACTGAAGCTTTCTTT. The chain recombines TRBV11-2 with TRBJ1-1; no clear D. The CDR3 totals 14 residues. Germline V gene sequence: CDR1 SGHAT, CDR2 FQNNGV. Trimming removed 1 base from V and 2 bases from J, with 8 bases in between.

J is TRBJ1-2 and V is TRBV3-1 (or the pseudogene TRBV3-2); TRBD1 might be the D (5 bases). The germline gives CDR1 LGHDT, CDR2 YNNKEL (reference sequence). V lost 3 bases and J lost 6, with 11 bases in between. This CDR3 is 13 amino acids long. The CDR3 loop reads CASSQTESNGYTF. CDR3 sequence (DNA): TGTGCCAGCAGCCAGACAGAGTCGAATGGCTACACCTTC.